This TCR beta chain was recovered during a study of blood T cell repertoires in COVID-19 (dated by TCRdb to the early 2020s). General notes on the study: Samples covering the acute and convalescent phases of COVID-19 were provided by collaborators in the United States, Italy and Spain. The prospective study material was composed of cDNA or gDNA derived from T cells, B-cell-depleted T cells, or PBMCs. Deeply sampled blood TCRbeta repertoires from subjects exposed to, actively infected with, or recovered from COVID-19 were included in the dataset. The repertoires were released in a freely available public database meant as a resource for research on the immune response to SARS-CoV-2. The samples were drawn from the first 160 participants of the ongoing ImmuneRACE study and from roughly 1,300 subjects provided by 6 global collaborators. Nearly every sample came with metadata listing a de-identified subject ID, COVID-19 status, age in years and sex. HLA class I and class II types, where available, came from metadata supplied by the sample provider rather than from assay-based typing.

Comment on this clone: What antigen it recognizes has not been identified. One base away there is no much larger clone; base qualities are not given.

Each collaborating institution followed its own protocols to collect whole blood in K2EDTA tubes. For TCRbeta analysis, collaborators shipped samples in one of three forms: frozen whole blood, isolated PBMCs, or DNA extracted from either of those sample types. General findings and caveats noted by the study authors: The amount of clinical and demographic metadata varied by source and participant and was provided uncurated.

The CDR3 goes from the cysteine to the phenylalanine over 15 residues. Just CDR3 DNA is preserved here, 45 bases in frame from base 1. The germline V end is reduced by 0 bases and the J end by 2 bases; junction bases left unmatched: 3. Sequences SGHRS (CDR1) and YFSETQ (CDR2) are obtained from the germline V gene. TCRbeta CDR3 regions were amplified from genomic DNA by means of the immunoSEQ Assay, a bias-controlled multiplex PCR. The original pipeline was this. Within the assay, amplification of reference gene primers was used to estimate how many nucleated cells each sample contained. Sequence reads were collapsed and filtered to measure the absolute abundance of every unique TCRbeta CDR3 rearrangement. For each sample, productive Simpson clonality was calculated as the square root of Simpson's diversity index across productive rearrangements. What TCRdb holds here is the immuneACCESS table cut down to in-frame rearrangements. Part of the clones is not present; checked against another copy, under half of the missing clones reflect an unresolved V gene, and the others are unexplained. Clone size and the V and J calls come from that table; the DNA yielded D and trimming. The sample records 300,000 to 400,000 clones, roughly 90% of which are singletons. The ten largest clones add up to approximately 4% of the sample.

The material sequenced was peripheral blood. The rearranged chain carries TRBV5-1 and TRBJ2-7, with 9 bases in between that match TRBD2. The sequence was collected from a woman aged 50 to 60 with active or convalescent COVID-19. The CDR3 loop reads CASSLEAGGPYEQYF. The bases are TGCGCCAGCAGCTTGGAGGCGGGGGGGCCCTACGAGCAGTACTTC. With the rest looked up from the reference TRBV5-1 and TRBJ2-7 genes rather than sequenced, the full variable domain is KAGVTQTPRYLIKTRGQQVTLSCSPISGHRSVSWYQQTPGQGLQFLFEYFSETQRNKGNFPGRFSGRQFSNSRSEMNVSTLELGDSALYLCASSLEAGGPYEQYFGPGTRLTVT.